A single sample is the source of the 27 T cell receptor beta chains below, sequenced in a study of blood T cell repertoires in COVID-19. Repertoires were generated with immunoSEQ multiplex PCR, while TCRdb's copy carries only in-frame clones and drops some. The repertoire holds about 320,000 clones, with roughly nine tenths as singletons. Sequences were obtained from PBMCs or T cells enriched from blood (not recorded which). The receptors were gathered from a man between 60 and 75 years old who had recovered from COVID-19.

Here the CDR3 DNA reads TGTGCCAGCAGCAAAGATACAAGGGGCTTAGGCTACAATGAGCAGTTCTTC. It yields the protein CASSKDTRGLGYNEQFF. This chain connects TRBV21-1 to TRBJ2-1; TRBD1, as called in the table, went unchecked against the DNA. TRBV21-1 represents a pseudogene. This CDR3 has 17 amino acids.

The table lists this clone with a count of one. The CDR3: CASSPSGSYSDTQYF. The CDR3 DNA reads as TGTGCCAGCAGCCCTTCTGGGAGTTATTCAGATACGCAGTATTTT. V usage is TRBV7-6 and J usage is TRBJ2-3; weak D call: TRBD2 (5 bases). CDR3 length: 15 amino acids. Trimming took off 5 bases at V and 4 bases at J, with 16 bases between the two ends. Germline CDR1 is SGHVS and CDR2 is FNYEAQ.

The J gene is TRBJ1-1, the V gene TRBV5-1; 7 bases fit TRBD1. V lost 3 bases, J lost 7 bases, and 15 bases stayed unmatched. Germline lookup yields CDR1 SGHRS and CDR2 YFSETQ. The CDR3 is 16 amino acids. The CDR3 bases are TGCGCCAGCAGCTACAACCCAATCGACAGGGCCGGTGAAGCTTTCTTT. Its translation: CASSYNPIDRAGEAFF.

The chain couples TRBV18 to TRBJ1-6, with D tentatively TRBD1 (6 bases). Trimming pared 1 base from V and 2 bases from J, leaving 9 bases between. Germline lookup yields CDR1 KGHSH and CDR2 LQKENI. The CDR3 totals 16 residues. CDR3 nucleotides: TGTGCCAGCTCACCACAGGGGGTTGCCTATAATTCACCCCTCCACTTT. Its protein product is CASSPQGVAYNSPLHF.

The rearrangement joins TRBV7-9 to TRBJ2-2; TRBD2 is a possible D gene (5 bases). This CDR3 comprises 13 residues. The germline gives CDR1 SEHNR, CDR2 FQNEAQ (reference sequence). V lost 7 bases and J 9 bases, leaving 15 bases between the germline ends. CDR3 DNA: TGTGCCAGCACCCTGAGCGGCAACTGGGAGCTGTTTTTT. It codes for CASTLSGNWELFF. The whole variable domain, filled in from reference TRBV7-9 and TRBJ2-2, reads DTGVSQNPRHKITKRGQNVTFRCDPISEHNRLYWYRQTLGQGPEFLTYFQNEAQLEKSRLLSDRFSAERPKGSFSTLEIQRTEQGDSAMYLCASTLSGNWELFFGEGSRLTVL.

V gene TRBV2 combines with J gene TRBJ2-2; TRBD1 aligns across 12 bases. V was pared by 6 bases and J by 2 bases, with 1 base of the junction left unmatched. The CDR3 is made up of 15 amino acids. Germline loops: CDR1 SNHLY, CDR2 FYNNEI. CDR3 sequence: CASRGQGANTGELFF. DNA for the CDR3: TGTGCCAGCAGGGGACAGGGGGCTAACACCGGGGAGCTGTTTTTT.

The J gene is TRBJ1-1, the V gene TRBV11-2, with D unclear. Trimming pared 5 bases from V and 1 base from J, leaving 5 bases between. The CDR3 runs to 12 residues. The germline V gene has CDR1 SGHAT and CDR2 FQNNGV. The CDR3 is CASSRENTEAFF. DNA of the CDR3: TGTGCCAGCAGCCGGGAGAACACTGAAGCTTTCTTT.

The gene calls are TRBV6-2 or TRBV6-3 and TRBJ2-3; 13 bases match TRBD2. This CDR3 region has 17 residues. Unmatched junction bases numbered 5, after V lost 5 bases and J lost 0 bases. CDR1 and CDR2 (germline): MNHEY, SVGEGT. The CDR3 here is CASSKGLAGISTDTQYF. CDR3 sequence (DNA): TGTGCCAGCAGTAAGGGACTAGCGGGGATAAGCACAGATACGCAGTATTTT.

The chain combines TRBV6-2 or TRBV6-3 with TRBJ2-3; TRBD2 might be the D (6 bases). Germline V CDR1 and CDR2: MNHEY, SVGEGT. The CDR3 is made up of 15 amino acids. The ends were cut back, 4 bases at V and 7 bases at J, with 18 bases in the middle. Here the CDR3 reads CASSFPGRGLHTQYF. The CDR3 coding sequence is TGTGCCAGCAGTTTCCCGGGTCGGGGACTGCATACGCAGTATTTT.

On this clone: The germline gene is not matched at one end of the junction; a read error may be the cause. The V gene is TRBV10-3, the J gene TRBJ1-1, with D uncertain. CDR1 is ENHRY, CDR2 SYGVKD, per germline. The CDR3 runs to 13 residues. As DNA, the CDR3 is TGTGCCACCAGTGTACGGGAGAACACTGAAGCTTTCTTT. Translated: CATSVRENTEAFF.

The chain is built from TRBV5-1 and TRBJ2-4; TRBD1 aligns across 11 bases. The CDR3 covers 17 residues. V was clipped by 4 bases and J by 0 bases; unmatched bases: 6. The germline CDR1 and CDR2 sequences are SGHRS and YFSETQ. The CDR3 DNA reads TGCGCCAGCAGCCCAGGACAGGGGGCTGCAGCCAAAAACATTCAGTACTTC. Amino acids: CASSPGQGAAAKNIQYF. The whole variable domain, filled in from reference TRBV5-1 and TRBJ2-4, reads KAGVTQTPRYLIKTRGQQVTLSCSPISGHRSVSWYQQTPGQGLQFLFEYFSETQRNKGNFPGRFSGRQFSNSRSEMNVSTLELGDSALYLCASSPGQGAAAKNIQYFGAGTRLSVL.

The DNA for the CDR3 is TGTGCCAGCAGCTTGGCTCGCGGGGAGTCAGATACGCAGTATTTT. Translation: CASSLARGESDTQYF. The chain combines TRBV5-4 with TRBJ2-3; a possible D gene is TRBD2 (6 bases). The germline CDR1 and CDR2 sequences are SGHNT and YYREEE (reference sequence). Trimming removed 0 bases from V and 4 bases from J, with 12 bases in between. CDR3 size: 15 residues. The full variable domain, completed using reference TRBV5-4 and TRBJ2-3, is ETGVTQSPTHLIKTRGQQVTLRCSSQSGHNTVSWYQQALGQGPQFIFQYYREEENGRGNFPPRFSGLQFPNYSSELNVNALELDDSALYLCASSLARGESDTQYFGPGTRLTVL.

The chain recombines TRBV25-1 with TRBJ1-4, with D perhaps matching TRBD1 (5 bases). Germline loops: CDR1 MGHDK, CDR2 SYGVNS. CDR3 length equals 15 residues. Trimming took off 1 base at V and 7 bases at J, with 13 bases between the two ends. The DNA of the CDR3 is TGTGCCAGCAGTGAATGGGGGGTTGGGGTTGAAAAACTGTTTTTT. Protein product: CASSEWGVGVEKLFF.

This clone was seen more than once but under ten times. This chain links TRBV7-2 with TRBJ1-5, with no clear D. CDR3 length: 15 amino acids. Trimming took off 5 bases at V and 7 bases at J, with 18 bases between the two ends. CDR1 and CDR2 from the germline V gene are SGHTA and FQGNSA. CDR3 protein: CASSPMTLGLQPQHF. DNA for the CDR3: TGTGCCAGCAGCCCTATGACGCTAGGTTTGCAGCCCCAGCATTTT.

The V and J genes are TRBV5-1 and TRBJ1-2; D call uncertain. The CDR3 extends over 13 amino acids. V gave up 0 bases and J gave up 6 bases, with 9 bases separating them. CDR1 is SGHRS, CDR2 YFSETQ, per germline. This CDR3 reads CASSLGQVNGYTF. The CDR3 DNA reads TGCGCCAGCAGCTTGGGCCAGGTGAATGGCTACACCTTC.

CDR3 sequence reads: CASSPPIREGSNSPLHF. The DNA of the CDR3 is TGTGCCAGCAGTCCCCCTATACGGGAGGGATCTAATTCACCCCTCCACTTT. The chain couples TRBV27 to TRBJ1-6; D is unclear. V was pared by 5 bases and J by 6 bases, with 20 bases between. This CDR3 has 17 amino acids. CDR1 is MNHEY, CDR2 SMNVEV, per germline (reference sequence).

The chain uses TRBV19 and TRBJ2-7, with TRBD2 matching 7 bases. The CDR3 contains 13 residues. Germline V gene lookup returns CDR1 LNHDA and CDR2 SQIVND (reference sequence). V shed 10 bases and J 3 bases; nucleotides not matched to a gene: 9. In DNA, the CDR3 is TGTGCCACTCGGACTAGAGACCACTACGAGCAGTACTTC. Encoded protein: CATRTRDHYEQYF.

The CDR3 protein is CASSLDRTVEAFF. CDR3 coding DNA: TGTGCCAGCAGCTTGGACCGGACTGTTGAAGCTTTCTTT. J is TRBJ1-1 and V is TRBV5-8; D unclear. This CDR3 has 13 amino acids. The germline V gene has CDR1 SGHTS and CDR2 YDEGEE. V dropped 0 bases and J dropped 7 bases, with 10 bases sitting between them.

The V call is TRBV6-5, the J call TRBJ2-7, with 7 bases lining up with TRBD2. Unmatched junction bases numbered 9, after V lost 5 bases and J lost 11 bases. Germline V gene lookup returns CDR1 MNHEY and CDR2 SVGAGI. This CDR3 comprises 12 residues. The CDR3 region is CASSPGHGRKYF. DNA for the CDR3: TGTGCCAGCAGTCCCGGACACGGGAGGAAGTACTTC.

The CDR3 region has the DNA TGTGCCAGCAGTCCAAACCACCTCAGGGAGACCCAGTACTTC. This codes for CASSPNHLRETQYF. J is TRBJ2-5 and V is TRBV27; no clear D gene. This CDR3 has 14 residues. V lost 5 bases and J 5 bases, leaving 15 bases between the germline ends. Germline CDR1 and CDR2: MNHEY and SMNVEV (reference sequence).

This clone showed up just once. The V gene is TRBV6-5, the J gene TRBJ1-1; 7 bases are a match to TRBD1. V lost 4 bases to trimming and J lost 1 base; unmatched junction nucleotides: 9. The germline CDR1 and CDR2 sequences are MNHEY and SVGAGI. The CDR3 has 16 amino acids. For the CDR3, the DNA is TGTGCCAGCAGTTCCCCGACAGGGAGAGGGAACACTGAAGCTTTCTTT. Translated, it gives CASSSPTGRGNTEAFF.

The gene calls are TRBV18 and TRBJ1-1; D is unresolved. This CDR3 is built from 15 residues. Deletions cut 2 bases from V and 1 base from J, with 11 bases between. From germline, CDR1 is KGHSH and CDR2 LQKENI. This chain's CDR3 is CASSPIPAGNTEAFF. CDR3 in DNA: TGTGCCAGCTCACCAATCCCTGCGGGGAACACTGAAGCTTTCTTT.

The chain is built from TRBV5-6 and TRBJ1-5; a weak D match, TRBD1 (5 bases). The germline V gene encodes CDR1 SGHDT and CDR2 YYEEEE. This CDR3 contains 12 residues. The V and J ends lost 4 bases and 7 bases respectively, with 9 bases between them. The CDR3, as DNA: TGTGCCAGCAGCGCGGGACCCCAGCCCCAGCATTTT. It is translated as CASSAGPQPQHF.

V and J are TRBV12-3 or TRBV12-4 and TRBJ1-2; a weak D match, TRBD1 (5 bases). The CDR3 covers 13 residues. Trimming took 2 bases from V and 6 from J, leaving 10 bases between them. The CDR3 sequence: CASSLSGGDGYTF. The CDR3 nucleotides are TGTGCCAGCAGTTTATCGGGGGGTGATGGCTACACCTTC.

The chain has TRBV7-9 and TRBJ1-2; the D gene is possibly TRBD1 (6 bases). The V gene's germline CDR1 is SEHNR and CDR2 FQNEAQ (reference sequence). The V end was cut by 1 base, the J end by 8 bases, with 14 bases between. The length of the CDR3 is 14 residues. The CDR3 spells CASSLGAGAKGYTF. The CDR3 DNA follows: TGTGCCAGCAGCTTAGGAGCGGGGGCGAAAGGCTACACCTTC.

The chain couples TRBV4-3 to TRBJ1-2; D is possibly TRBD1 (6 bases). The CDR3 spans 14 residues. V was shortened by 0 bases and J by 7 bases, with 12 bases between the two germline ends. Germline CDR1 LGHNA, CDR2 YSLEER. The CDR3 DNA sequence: TGCGCCAGCAGCCAAGACCCGGCAGGGGCTGGCTACACCTTC. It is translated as CASSQDPAGAGYTF.

CDR3 DNA sequence: TGTGCCAGCAGCCCGGGACATTGGAGAGAAAAACTGTTTTTT. This sequence encodes CASSPGHWREKLFF. The genes are TRBV14 and TRBJ1-4, with D maybe TRBD1 (6 bases). CDR3 length equals 14 residues. V was clipped by 4 bases and J by 8 bases, with 14 bases between them. The germline V gene has CDR1 SGHDN and CDR2 FVKESK.